This is a list of T cell receptor beta chains from one sample in a study of a mutant IDH1 vaccine in newly diagnosed glioma. No cognate antigen is known for these TCRs. Only in-frame clones appear in the TCRdb table, and some are missing; sequencing was by immunoSEQ multiplex PCR. The sample contains tens of thousands of clones, about four fifths of which appear only once. Sequencing was performed on PBMCs, taken from a glioma patient whose treatment included an IDH1 peptide vaccine. The receptor source for this set is a man aged 35-49 years with glioma. Both conserved end residues are part of each CDR3. A D gene is named only where the DNA matches it firmly. For some rows the clone size is stated as once, few or many, or as a class when expanded; others skip it.

d_call	j_call	v_call	clone_size	cdr3_aa	cdr3_nt
.	TRBJ2-3	TRBV6-5	.	CASSYGREQYF	TGTGCCAGCAGTTACGGGCGGGAGCAGTATTTT
.	TRBJ2-5	TRBV5-4	.	CASSLVVGTQYF	TGTGCCAGCAGCTTGGTCGTGGGGACCCAGTACTTC
.	TRBJ2-3	TRBV5-6	few	CASSLRGADPWDTQYF	TGTGCCAGCAGCTTGCGGGGGGCCGACCCTTGGGATACGCAGTATTTT
.	TRBJ1-5	TRBV13	.	CASSLTNSGRDQPQHF	TGTGCCAGCAGCCTGACTAATTCAGGGAGGGATCAGCCCCAGCATTTT
TRBD2	TRBJ2-7	TRBV6-5	.	CASSYSMAGLAYEQYF	TGTGCCAGCAGTTACTCGATGGCTGGACTAGCCTACGAGCAGTACTTC
.	TRBJ2-2	TRBV15	.	CATSRVGSGTGELFF	TGTGCCACCAGCAGAGTTGGATCGGGGACCGGGGAGCTGTTTTTT
.	TRBJ2-5	TRBV25-1	.	CASSGIQGLGQETQYF	TGTGCCAGCAGTGGGATACAGGGTTTGGGGCAAGAGACCCAGTACTTC
TRBD1	TRBJ2-3	TRBV7-2	.	CASSLVDRAPSTDTQYF	TGTGCCAGCAGCTTAGTGGACAGGGCTCCTAGCACAGATACGCAGTATTTT
TRBD2	TRBJ2-3	TRBV6-6	.	CASTFDTSGRRGTQYF	TGTGCCAGCACCTTTGATACTAGCGGGAGAAGGGGTACGCAGTATTTT
.	TRBJ1-1	TRBV5-6	.	CASSSSTDRRVNTEAFF	TGTGCCAGCAGTTCCTCAACCGACAGGCGGGTGAACACTGAAGCTTTCTTT
TRBD2	TRBJ2-3	TRBV9	.	CASSVAVAGGPPQDTQYF	TGTGCCAGCAGCGTAGCGGTAGCGGGAGGGCCGCCCCAAGATACGCAGTATTTT
.	TRBJ2-1	TRBV6-6	.	CASSYGGNEQFF	TGTGCCAGCAGTTACGGGGGCAATGAGCAGTTCTTC
TRBD1	TRBJ1-6	TRBV6-5	.	CASSYGTGRGSPLHF	TGTGCCAGCAGTTACGGGACAGGGAGGGGCTCACCCCTCCACTTT
TRBD2	TRBJ2-7	TRBV5-6	once	CASSFSGGADEQYF	TGTGCCAGCAGCTTCAGCGGGGGGGCTGACGAGCAGTACTTC
.	TRBJ1-4	TRBV6-5	.	CASSYFAGSTNEKLFF	TGTGCCAGCAGTTACTTCGCAGGGTCAACTAATGAAAAACTGTTTTTT
.	TRBJ1-1	TRBV7-9	.	CASSLQWNTEAFF	TGTGCCAGCAGCTTACAATGGAACACTGAAGCTTTCTTT
TRBD1	TRBJ1-5	TRBV4-3	.	CASSQVGQGRSYQPQHF	TGCGCCAGCAGCCAAGTCGGACAGGGGAGAAGTTATCAGCCCCAGCATTTT
.	TRBJ1-2	TRBV7-9	few	CASIPLGTGYTF	TGTGCCAGCATACCCTTGGGCACTGGCTACACCTTC
.	TRBJ2-7	TRBV28	.	CASRGDQWGEQYF	TGTGCCAGCAGGGGCGATCAGTGGGGCGAGCAGTACTTC
TRBD1	TRBJ1-4	TRBV4-1	.	CASSPTRTGDRKLFF	TGCGCCAGCAGCCCCACCAGGACAGGGGACCGAAAACTGTTTTTT
TRBD1	TRBJ1-2	TRBV6-4	once	CASSDGTVNYGYTF	TGTGCCAGCAGCGATGGGACAGTTAACTATGGCTACACCTTC
.	TRBJ1-2	TRBV5-1	.	CASSLAGPGYGYTF	TGTGCCAGCAGCTTGGCCGGGCCAGGCTATGGCTACACCTTC
TRBD2	TRBJ2-1	TRBV6-4	.	CASSGGLAGNPRSYNEQFF	TGTGCCAGCAGTGGGGGACTAGCGGGGAACCCTCGCTCCTACAATGAGCAGTTCTTC
.	TRBJ1-1	TRBV28	.	CATKQQRRGWDTEAFF	TGTGCCACTAAACAACAAAGACGGGGATGGGACACTGAAGCTTTCTTT
.	TRBJ1-2	TRBV29-1	.	CSVRAGNYGYTF	TGCAGCGTTAGGGCTGGGAACTATGGCTACACCTTC
.	TRBJ2-7	TRBV7-9	.	CASSLGVELPVF	TGTGCCAGCAGCTTAGGGGTAGAGCTCCCTGTCTTC
.	TRBJ1-6	TRBV18	.	CASSPLPLSSYNSPLHF	TGTGCCAGCTCACCGTTACCCCTTAGCTCCTATAATTCACCCCTCCACTTT
.	TRBJ1-4	TRBV4-1	.	CASSQVGIGAEKLFF	TGCGCCAGCAGCCAAGTAGGAATAGGGGCTGAAAAACTGTTTTTT
.	TRBJ1-2	TRBV23-1	.	CASSHHQDYGYTF	TGCGCCAGCAGTCATCACCAGGACTATGGCTACACCTTC
.	TRBJ1-1	TRBV19	.	CASRGWGDTEAFF	TGTGCCAGTAGAGGGTGGGGGGACACTGAAGCTTTCTTT
.	TRBJ1-5	TRBV7-2	.	CASSLFNQPQHF	TGTGCCAGCAGCTTATTCAATCAGCCCCAGCATTTT
.	TRBJ2-7	TRBV9	.	CASSVAAGGGYEQYF	TGTGCCAGCAGCGTAGCCGCAGGGGGGGGCTACGAGCAGTACTTC
.	TRBJ2-6	TRBV2	.	CAISTGSRGANVLTF	TGTGCCATCTCAACGGGGTCTAGGGGGGCCAACGTCCTGACTTTC
.	TRBJ1-4	TRBV4-3	.	CASSQDLATPNEKLFF	TGCGCCAGCAGCCAAGACCTAGCCACTCCTAATGAAAAACTGTTTTTT
TRBD1	TRBJ2-3	TRBV29-1	.	CSVRTGPDTQYF	TGCAGCGTCCGGACAGGGCCAGATACGCAGTATTTT
.	TRBJ1-5	TRBV25-1	.	CANPGRPNQPQHF	TGTGCCAACCCGGGGAGGCCTAATCAGCCCCAGCATTTT
.	TRBJ2-7	TRBV10-3	.	CASTRGQPTYEQYF	TGTGCCTCGACCCGGGGGCAGCCAACCTACGAGCAGTACTTC
.	TRBJ1-5	TRBV28	.	CASSLGGQGDQPQHF	TGTGCCAGCAGTTTAGGGGGGCAGGGTGATCAGCCCCAGCATTTT
.	TRBJ2-1	TRBV18	.	CASSPQQMYNEQFF	TGTGCCAGCTCACCACAACAGATGTACAATGAGCAGTTCTTC
.	TRBJ2-7	TRBV23-1	.	CARPGGHHEQYF	TGCGCCCGTCCGGGGGGCCACCACGAGCAGTACTTC
.	TRBJ2-7	TRBV4-3	.	CASSQGRYSYEQYF	TGCGCCAGCAGCCAAGGGCGATACTCCTACGAGCAGTACTTC
.	TRBJ2-7	TRBV15	.	CATSRGRDGYEQYF	TGTGCCACCAGCAGAGGACGGGATGGGTACGAGCAGTACTTC
.	TRBJ1-2	TRBV9	few	CASSPSGVHYGYTF	TGTGCCAGCAGCCCCAGTGGGGTACACTATGGCTACACCTTC